This TCR beta chain was identified in a study of control samples from healthy donors and cancer patients. Generated by immunoSEQ multiplex PCR, the TCRdb table keeps only in-frame clones and is missing some. The data contain about 54,000 clones, roughly 96% of them seen just once; the ten biggest clones take up around 1.9%. This clone was detected only once. V gave up 7 bases and J gave up 4 bases, with 20 bases separating them. The CDR3 extends over 16 amino acids. Germline assignment: CDR1 LNHDA and CDR2 SQIVND (reference sequence). The chain carries TRBV19 and TRBJ2-1; D gene uncertain. Input material: blood. The receptor's source is a woman aged 25 to 45 in good health. The CDR3 sequence: CASIPSPGMGYNEQFF. The CDR3 coding sequence is TGTGCCAGTATCCCGTCCCCTGGGATGGGTTACAATGAGCAGTTCTTC.